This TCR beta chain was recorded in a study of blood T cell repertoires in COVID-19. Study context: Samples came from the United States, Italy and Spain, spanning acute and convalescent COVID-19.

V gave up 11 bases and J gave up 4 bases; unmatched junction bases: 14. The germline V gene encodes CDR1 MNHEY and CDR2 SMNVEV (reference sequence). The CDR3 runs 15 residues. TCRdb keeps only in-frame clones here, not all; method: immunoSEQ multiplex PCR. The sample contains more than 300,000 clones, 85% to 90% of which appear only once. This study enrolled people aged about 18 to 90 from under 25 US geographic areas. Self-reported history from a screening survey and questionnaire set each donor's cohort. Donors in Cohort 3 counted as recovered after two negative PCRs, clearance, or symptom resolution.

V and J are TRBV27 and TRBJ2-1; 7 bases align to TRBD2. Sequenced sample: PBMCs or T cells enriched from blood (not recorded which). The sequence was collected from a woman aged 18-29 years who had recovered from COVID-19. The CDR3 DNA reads TGTGCCGCCAACGCCGGGACTAAGCCTTACAATGAGCAGTTCTTC. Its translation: CAANAGTKPYNEQFF.